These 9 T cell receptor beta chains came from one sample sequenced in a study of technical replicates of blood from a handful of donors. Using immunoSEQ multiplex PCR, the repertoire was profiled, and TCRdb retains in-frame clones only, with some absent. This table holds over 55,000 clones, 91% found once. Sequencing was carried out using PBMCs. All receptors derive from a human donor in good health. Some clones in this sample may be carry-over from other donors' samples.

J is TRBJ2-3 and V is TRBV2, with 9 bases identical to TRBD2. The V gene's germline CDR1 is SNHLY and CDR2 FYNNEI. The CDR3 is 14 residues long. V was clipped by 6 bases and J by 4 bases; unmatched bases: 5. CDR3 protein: CASRERGDADTQYF. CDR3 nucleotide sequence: TGTGCCAGCAGAGAGCGGGGGGATGCAGATACGCAGTATTTT.

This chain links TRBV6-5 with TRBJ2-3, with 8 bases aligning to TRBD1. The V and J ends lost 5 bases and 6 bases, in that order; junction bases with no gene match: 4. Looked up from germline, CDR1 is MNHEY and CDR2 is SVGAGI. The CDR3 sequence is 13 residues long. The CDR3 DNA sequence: TGTGCCAGCAGTCCCGACAGGGGCGATACGCAGTATTTT. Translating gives CASSPDRGDTQYF.

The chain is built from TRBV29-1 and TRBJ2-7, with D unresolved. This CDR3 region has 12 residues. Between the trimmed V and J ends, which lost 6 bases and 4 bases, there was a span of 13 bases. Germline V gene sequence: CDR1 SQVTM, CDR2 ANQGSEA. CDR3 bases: TGCAGCGTGGCTTTCAGCGATTACGAGCAGTACTTC. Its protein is CSVAFSDYEQYF.

CDR3 amino acids: CASSVVAGGYTGELFF. The DNA for the CDR3 is TGTGCCAGCAGCGTAGTAGCGGGAGGTTACACCGGGGAGCTGTTTTTT. The chain recombines TRBV9 with TRBJ2-2; 10 bases match TRBD2. This CDR3 region has 16 residues. The germline V gene encodes CDR1 SGDLS and CDR2 YYNGEE. The V segment lost 0 bases and the J segment 3 bases; nucleotides outside the gene matches: 2.

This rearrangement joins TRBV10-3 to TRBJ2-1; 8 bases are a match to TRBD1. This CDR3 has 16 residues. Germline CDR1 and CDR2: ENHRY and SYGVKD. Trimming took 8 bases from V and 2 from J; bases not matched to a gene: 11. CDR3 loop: CAIGPRGPDPYNEQFF. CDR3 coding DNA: TGTGCCATCGGGCCCAGGGGGCCGGATCCCTACAATGAGCAGTTCTTC.

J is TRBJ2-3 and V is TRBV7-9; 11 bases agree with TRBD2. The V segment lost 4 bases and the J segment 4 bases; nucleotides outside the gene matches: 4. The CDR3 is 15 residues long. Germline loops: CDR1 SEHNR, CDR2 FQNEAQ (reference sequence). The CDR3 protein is CASSWGTSGSDTQYF. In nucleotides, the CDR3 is TGTGCCAGCAGCTGGGGGACTAGCGGCTCAGATACGCAGTATTTT.

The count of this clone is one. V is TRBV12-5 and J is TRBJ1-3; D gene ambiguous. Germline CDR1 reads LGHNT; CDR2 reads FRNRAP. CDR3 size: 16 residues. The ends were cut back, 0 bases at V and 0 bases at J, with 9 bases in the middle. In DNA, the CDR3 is TGTGCTAGTGGTTTGGTCTCCGGTGGCTCTGGAAACACCATATATTTT. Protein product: CASGLVSGGSGNTIYF.

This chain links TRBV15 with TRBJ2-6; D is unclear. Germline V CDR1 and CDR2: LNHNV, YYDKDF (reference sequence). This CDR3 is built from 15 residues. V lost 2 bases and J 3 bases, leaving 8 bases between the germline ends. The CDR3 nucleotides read TGTGCCACCAGCAGACTTCCAGGTGGGGCCAACGTCCTGACTTTC. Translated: CATSRLPGGANVLTF.

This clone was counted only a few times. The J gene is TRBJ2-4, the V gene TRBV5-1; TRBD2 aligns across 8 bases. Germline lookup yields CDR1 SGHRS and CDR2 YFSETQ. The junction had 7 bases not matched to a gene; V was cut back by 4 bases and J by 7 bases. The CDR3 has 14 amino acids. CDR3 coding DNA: TGCGCCAGCAGCGTGACTAGCGTTCCTAACATTCAGTACTTC. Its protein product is CASSVTSVPNIQYF.